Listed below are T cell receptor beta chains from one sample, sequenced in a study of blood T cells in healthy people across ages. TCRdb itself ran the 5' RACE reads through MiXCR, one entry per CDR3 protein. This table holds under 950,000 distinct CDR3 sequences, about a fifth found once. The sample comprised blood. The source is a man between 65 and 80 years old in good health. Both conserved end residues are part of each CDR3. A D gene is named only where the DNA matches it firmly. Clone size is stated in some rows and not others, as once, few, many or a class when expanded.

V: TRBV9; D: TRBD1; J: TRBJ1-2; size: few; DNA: TGTGCCGGCAGCGTAGGACAGGCCTCGACAAAAGCCCACACCTTC; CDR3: CAGSVGQASTKAHTF
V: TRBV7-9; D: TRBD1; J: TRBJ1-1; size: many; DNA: TGTGCCAGCAGCCGAGGGACAGAGAACACTGAAGCTTTCTTT; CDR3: CASSRGTENTEAFF
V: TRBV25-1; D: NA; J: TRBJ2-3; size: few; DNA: TGTGCCAGCAGTGAATCGAGAGGGACCACAGATACGCAGTATTTT; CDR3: CASSESRGTTDTQYF
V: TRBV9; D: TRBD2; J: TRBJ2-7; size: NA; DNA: TGTGCCAGCAGCGTGGGTAGCGGGGGTGCTACCTACGAGCAGTACTTC; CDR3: CASSVGSGGATYEQYF
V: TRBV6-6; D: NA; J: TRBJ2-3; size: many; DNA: TGTGCCAGCAGTTACTACTACACAGATACGCAGTATTTT; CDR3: CASSYYYTDTQYF
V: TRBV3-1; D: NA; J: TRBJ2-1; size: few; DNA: TGTGCCAGCAGCCATCCCGGGGGCGGGGAGCAGTTCTTC; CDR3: CASSHPGGGEQFF
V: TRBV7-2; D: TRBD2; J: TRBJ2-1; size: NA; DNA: TGTGCCAGCAGCTTAGTCCTAGCGGGAGCAGGTGAGCAGTTCTTC; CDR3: CASSLVLAGAGEQFF
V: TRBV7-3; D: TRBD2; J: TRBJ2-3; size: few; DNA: TGTGCCAGCAGCTTACAACACCTGACTAGCGGGACTGTGGGAGATACGCAGTATTTT; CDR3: CASSLQHLTSGTVGDTQYF
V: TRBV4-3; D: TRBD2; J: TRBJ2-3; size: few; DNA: TGCGCCAGCAGCCAAGAGGTTACTAGCGGGAACTTAGATACGCAGTATTTT; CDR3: CASSQEVTSGNLDTQYF
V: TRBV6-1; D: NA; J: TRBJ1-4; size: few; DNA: TGTGCCAGCACCTATAATTTTGCAACTAATGAAAAACTGTTTTTT; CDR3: CASTYNFATNEKLFF
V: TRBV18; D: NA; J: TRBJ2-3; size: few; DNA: TGTGCCAGCTCACCTAGGCGAGCTAGGACAGATACGCAGTATTTT; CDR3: CASSPRRARTDTQYF
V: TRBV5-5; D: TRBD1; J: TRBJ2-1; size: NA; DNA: TGTGCCAGCAGCCGACAGGGGTCAGCCTACAATGAGCAGTTCTTC; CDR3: CASSRQGSAYNEQFF